This T cell receptor beta chain was identified during a study of T cell responses to AZD1222 COVID-19 vaccine. TCRdb's copy holds only in-frame clones and misses some; the assay was immunoSEQ multiplex PCR. The sample yields about 130,000 clones, 88% seen once. J was trimmed by 8 bases and V by 0 bases; bases with no gene match: 6. The length of the CDR3 is 14 residues. CDR1 and CDR2 (germline): LNHNV, YYDKDF (reference sequence). About this clone itself: The same CDR3 arises from other DNA sequences in this sample as well.

The TCR originated in an adult in good health. This specimen was peripheral blood, taken on day 0 of AZD1222 vaccination. The rearrangement uses TRBV15 and TRBJ1-2, with TRBD1 matching 7 bases. For the CDR3, the DNA is TGTGCCACCAGCAGAGATCGACAGGGTTACGGCTACACCTTC. Encoded protein: CATSRDRQGYGYTF.